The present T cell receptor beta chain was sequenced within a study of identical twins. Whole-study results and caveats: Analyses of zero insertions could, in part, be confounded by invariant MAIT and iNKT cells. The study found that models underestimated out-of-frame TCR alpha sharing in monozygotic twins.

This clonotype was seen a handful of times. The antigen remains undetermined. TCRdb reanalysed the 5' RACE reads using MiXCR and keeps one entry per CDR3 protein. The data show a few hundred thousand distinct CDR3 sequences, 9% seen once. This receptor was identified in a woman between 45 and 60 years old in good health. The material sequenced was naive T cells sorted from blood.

This CDR3 is CASSPGQGSSGANVLTF. As DNA, the CDR3 is TGCGCCAGCAGCCCGGGACAGGGGAGCTCTGGGGCCAACGTCCTGACTTTC. J is TRBJ2-6 and V is TRBV4-1; 10 bases are shared with TRBD1. The CDR3 length is 17 residues. Germline V gene sequence: CDR1 MGHRA, CDR2 YSYEKL. The J segment lost 0 bases and the V segment lost 4 bases, leaving 3 bases of the junction unmatched.